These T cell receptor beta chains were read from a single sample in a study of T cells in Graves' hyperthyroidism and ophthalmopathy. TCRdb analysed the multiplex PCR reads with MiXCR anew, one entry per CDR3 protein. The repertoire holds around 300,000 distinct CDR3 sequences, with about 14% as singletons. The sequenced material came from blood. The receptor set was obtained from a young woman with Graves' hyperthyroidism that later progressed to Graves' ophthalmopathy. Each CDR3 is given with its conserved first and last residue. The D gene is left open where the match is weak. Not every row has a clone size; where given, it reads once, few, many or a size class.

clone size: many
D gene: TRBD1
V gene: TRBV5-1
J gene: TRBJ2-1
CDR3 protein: CASSLAKDRDEQFF
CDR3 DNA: TGCGCCAGCAGCTTGGCCAAGGACAGGGATGAGCAGTTCTTC

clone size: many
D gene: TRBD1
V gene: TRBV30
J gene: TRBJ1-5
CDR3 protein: CAWSLQGMGNQPQHF
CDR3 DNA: TGTGCCTGGAGTCTACAGGGGATGGGCAATCAGCCCCAGCATTTT

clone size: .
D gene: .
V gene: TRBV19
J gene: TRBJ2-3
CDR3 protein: CASSPLGDSYTDTQYF
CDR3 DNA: TGTGCCAGTAGCCCCTTAGGGGACTCCTACACAGATACGCAGTATTTT

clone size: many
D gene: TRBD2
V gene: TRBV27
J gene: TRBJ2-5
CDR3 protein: CASRESGRGETQYF
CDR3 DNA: TGTGCCAGCAGGGAGAGCGGGAGGGGTGAGACCCAGTACTTC

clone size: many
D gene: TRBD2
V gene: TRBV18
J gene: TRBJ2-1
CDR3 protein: CASSFGTSGSRDNEQFF
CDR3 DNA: TGTGCCAGCTCATTCGGGACTAGCGGGAGTAGGGACAATGAGCAGTTCTTC

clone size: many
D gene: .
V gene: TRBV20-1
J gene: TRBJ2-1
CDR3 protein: CSARDGGATYNEQFF
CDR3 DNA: TGCAGTGCTAGAGATGGAGGGGCCACCTACAATGAGCAGTTCTTC

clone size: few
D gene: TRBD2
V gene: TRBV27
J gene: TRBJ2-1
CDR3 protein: CASSLSITSGYNEQFF
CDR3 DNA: TGTGCCAGCAGTTTATCGATCACTAGCGGATACAATGAGCAGTTCTTC

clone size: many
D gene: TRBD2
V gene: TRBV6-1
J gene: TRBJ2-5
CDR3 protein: CASSDIAGGLQETQYF
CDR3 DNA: TGTGCCAGCAGTGATATAGCGGGAGGACTCCAAGAGACCCAGTACTTC

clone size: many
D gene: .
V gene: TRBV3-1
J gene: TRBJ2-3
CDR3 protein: CASSQAGGPDTQYF
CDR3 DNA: TGTGCCAGCAGCCAGGCCGGCGGGCCAGATACGCAGTATTTT

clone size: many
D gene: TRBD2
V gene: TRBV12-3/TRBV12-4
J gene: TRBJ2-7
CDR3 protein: CASSLGGGASYEQYF
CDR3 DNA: TGTGCCAGCAGTTTAGGCGGGGGGGCCTCCTACGAGCAGTACTTC

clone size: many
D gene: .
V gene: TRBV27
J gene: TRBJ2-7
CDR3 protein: CASSGQVGEAVGEQYF
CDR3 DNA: TGTGCCAGCAGCGGGCAAGTGGGGGAGGCAGTCGGCGAGCAGTACTTC

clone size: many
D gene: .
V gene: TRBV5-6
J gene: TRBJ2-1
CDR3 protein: CASSLDGNPGYNEQFF
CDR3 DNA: TGTGCCAGCAGCTTGGATGGAAACCCCGGGTACAATGAGCAGTTCTTC

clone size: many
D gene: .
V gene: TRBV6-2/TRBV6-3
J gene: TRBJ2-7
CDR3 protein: CASSYGWGGIDEQYF
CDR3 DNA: TGTGCCAGCAGTTACGGGTGGGGCGGGATCGACGAGCAGTACTTC

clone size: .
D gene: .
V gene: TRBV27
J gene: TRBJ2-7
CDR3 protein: CASSGGRGGFSYEQYF
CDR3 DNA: TGTGCCAGCAGTGGTGGAAGGGGGGGATTCTCCTACGAGCAGTACTTC

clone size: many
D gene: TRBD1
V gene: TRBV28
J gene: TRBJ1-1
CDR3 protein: CASRARGLSWNTEAFF
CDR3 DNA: TGTGCCAGCAGAGCCAGGGGGCTCAGCTGGAACACTGAAGCTTTCTTT

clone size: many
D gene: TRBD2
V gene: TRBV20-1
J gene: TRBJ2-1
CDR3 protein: CSARDWLADNEQFF
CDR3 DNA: TGCAGTGCTAGAGATTGGCTAGCGGACAATGAGCAGTTCTTC

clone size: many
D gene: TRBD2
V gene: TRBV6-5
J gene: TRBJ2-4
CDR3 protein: CASSYAGGVHIQYF
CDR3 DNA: TGTGCCAGCAGTTACGCGGGGGGGGTACACATTCAGTACTTC

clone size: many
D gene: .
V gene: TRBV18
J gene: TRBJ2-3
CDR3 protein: CASSRQGTDTQYF
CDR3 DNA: TGTGCCAGCTCACGACAGGGCACAGATACGCAGTATTTT

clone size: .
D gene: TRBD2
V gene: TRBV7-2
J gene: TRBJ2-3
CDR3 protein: CASTPRTSGGTTDTQYF
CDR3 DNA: TGTGCCAGCACCCCCAGGACTAGCGGGGGGACCACAGATACGCAGTATTTT

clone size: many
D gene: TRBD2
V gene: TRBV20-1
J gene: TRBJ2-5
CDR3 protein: CSARVGTSGKETQYF
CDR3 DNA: TGCAGTGCTAGAGTAGGGACTAGCGGGAAAGAGACCCAGTACTTC

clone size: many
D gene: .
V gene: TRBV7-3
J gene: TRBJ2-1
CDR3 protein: CASSQRGGSYNEQFF
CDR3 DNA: TGTGCCAGCAGCCAAAGGGGGGGGTCCTACAATGAGCAGTTCTTC

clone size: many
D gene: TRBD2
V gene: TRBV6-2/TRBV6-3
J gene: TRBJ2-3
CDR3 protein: CASAISGSADTQYF
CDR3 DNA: TGTGCCAGCGCCATTAGCGGGAGTGCAGATACGCAGTATTTT

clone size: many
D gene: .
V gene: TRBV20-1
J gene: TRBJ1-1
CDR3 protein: CSARDLGGGTEAFF
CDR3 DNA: TGCAGTGCTAGAGATCTGGGAGGGGGCACTGAAGCTTTCTTT

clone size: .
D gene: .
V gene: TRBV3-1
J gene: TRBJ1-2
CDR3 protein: CASSQEYGEANYGYTF
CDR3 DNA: TGTGCCAGCAGCCAAGAGTATGGGGAGGCTAACTATGGCTACACCTTC

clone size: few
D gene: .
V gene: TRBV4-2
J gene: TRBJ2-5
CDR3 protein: CASSPWGLGEAETQYF
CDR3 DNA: TGTGCCAGCAGCCCCTGGGGACTGGGGGAGGCAGAGACCCAGTACTTC

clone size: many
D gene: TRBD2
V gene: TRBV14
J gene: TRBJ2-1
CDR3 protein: CASSLRTSGSSYNEQFF
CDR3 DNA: TGTGCCAGCAGCCTCAGGACTAGCGGGAGCTCCTACAATGAGCAGTTCTTC

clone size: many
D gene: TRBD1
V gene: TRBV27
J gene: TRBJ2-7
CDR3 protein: CASSWGQGAPVYEQYF
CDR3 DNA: TGTGCCAGCAGTTGGGGACAGGGGGCGCCGGTCTACGAGCAGTACTTC

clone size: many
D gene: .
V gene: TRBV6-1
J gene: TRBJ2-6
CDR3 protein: CASSSVGHSSGANVLTF
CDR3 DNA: TGTGCCAGCAGCTCCGTGGGGCATAGCTCTGGGGCCAACGTCCTGACTTTC

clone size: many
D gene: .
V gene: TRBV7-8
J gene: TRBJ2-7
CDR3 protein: CASSLMTDLNYEQYF
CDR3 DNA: TGTGCCAGCAGCTTAATGACAGACCTTAACTACGAGCAGTACTTC

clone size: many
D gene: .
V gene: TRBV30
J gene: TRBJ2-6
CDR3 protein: CASEGTGANVLTF
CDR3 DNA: TGTGCCTCGGAGGGGACTGGGGCCAACGTCCTGACTTTC

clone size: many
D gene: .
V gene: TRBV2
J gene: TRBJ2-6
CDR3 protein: CASSEAGSGANVLTF
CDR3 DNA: TGTGCCAGCAGTGAAGCGGGTTCTGGGGCCAACGTCCTGACTTTC

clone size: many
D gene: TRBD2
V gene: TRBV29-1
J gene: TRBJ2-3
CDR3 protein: CSGRTSGETSTDTQYF
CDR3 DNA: TGCAGCGGCCGGACTAGCGGGGAGACTAGCACAGATACGCAGTATTTT

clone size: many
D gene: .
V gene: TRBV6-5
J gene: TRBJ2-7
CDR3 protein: CASSYSSGVYEQYF
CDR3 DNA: TGTGCCAGCAGTTACTCGTCAGGGGTCTACGAGCAGTACTTC

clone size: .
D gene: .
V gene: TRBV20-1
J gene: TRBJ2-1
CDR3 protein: CSANLGGTKGSYNEQFF
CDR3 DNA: TGCAGTGCTAACTTGGGCGGGACAAAGGGCTCCTACAATGAGCAGTTCTTC

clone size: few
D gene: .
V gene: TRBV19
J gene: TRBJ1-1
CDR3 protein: CASSLTSNTEAFF
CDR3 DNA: TGTGCCAGTAGCCTCACCTCGAACACTGAAGCTTTCTTT

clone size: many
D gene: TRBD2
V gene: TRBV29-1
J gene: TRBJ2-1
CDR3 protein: CSLVGLAQTNEQFF
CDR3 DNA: TGCAGCCTTGTGGGACTAGCGCAGACAAATGAGCAGTTCTTC

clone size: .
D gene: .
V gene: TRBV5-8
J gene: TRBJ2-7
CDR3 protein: CASQPRGHEQYF
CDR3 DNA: TGTGCCAGCCAACCTCGGGGCCACGAGCAGTACTTC

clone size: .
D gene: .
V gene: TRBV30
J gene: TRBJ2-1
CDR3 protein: CAWSFFINEQFF
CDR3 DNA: TGTGCCTGGAGCTTCTTCATCAATGAGCAGTTCTTC

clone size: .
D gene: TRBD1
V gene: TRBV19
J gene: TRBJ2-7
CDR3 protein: CASSPGGRLREQYF
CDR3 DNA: TGTGCCAGTAGCCCAGGGGGCCGTCTTCGGGAGCAGTACTTC

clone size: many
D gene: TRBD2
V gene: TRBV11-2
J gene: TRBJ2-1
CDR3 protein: CASSSALAGRLNEQFF
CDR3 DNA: TGTGCCAGCAGCTCAGCCCTAGCGGGAAGGTTAAATGAGCAGTTCTTC

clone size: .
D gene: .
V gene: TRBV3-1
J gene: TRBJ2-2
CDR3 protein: CASGPGGGNTGELFF
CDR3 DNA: TGTGCCAGCGGCCCAGGGGGGGGTAACACCGGGGAGCTGTTTTTT

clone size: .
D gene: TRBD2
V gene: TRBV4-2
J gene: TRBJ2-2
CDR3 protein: CASSRVAGGPDTGELFF
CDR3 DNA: TGTGCCAGCAGCCGAGTAGCGGGAGGGCCGGACACCGGGGAGCTGTTTTTT

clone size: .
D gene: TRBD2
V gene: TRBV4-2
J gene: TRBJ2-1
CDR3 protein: CASNPSTSGRLDEQFF
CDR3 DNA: TGTGCCAGCAACCCATCGACTAGCGGGAGATTAGATGAGCAGTTCTTC

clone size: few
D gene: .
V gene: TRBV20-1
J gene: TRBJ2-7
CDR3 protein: CSARVRSGASGEQYF
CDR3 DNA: TGCAGTGCTAGAGTCCGAAGCGGAGCCTCTGGAGAGCAGTACTTC

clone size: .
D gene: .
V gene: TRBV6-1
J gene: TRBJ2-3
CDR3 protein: CASSERAGGIADTQYF
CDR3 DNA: TGTGCCAGCAGTGAGAGGGCAGGGGGGATCGCAGATACGCAGTATTTT

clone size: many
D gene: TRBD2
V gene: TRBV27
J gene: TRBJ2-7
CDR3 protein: CAAGVTYEQYF
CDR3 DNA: TGTGCGGCGGGAGTAACCTACGAGCAGTACTTC

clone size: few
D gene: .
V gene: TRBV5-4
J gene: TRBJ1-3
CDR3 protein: CASSFHPLNTIYF
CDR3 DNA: TGTGCCAGCAGCTTCCATCCGTTGAACACCATATATTTT